This TCR beta chain emerged from a study of shared clonotypes between healthy human individuals. Background on the study: Three men and a couple of women, aged 18 to 49, were donors.

V gave up 3 bases and J gave up 13 bases, with 15 bases separating them. The CDR3 runs to 13 residues. CDR1 and CDR2 from the germline V gene are LNHDA and SQIVND (reference sequence). This clone was detected only a few times. Here immunoSEQ multiplex PCR was the method, and the copy in TCRdb shows in-frame clones only, minus some. The sample shows 950,000 to 1,100,000 clones, approximately 72% of them seen only once. The rearrangement uses TRBV19 and TRBJ1-4, with D possibly being TRBD1 (6 bases). The sequenced sample was memory CD4+ T cells sorted from blood. The subset is: CD45RA-negative fraction. The sequence was collected from a man between 18 and 29 years old in good health. In nucleotides, the CDR3 is TGTGCCAGTAGTATCGGGACACCGGAGAGACTGTTTTTT. Its protein product is CASSIGTPERLFF. The variable domain in full, completed from reference TRBV19 and TRBJ1-4, reads DGGITQSPKYLFRKEGQNVTLSCEQNLNHDAMYWYRQDPGQGLRLIYYSQIVNDFQKGDIAEGYSVSREKKESFPLTVTSAQKNPTAFYLCASSIGTPERLFFGSGTQLSVL.